Many counts were recorded for the clone carrying this T cell receptor beta chain. What it recognizes is unknown. The read comes to an end 3 residues before the CDR3 does, leaving the germline J gene to fill in the end. These data originate in a study of T cell clonality in common variable immunodeficiency. Findings and limits, study-wide: Links between repertoire features and CVID complications were heterogeneity-limited. Compared with controls, CVID subjects had fewer shared TCRbeta clones.

CDR3 length: 14 residues. The V gene lost 3 bases and the J gene lost 4 bases, with 13 bases spanning the gap. Germline V gives CDR1 SGHRS, CDR2 YFSETQ. Each donor provided roughly 5 to 8 ml of heparinized whole blood. Method: immunoSEQ multiplex PCR; TCRdb's copy keeps in-frame clones and lacks some. The sample contains around 50,000 clones, none of them singletons. Sequences were obtained from peripheral blood mononuclear cells. The TCR sequence derives from a person between 18 and 75 years old in good health. The chain has TRBV5-1 and TRBJ2-5, with D perhaps matching TRBD2 (6 bases). The CDR3 sequence is CASSSGSSGETQYF. The covered CDR3 bases are TGCGCCAGCAGCTCGGGTAGTAGCGGAGAGACC.